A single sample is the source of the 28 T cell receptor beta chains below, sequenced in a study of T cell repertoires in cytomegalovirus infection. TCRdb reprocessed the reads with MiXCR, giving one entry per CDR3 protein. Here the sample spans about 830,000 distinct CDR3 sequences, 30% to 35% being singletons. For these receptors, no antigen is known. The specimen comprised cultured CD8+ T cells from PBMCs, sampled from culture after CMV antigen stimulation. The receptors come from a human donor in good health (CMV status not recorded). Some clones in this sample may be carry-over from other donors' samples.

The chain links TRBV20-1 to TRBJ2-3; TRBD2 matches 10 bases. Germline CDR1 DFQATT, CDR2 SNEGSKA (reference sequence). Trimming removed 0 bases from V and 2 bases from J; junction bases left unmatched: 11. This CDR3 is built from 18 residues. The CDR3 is CSARDTSGTTYLTDTQYF. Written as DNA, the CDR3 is TGCAGTGCTAGAGATACTAGCGGGACTACTTACCTCACAGATACGCAGTATTTT.

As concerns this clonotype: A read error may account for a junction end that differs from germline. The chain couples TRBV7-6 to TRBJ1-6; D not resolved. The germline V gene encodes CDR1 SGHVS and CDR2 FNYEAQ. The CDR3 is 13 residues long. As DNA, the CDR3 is TGTGCTAGCAGCTTCATGAGGACCTCACCCCTCCACTTT. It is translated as CASSFMRTSPLHF.

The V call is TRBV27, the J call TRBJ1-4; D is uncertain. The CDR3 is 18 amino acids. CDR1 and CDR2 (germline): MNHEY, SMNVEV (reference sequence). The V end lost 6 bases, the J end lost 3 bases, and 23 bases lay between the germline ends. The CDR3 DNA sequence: TGTGCCAGCAGCCTGGCCCTGATAGGTGACGTGGCTAATGAAAAACTGTTTTTT. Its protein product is CASSLALIGDVANEKLFF. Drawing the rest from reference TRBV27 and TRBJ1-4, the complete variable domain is EAQVTQNPRYLITVTGKKLTVTCSQNMNHEYMSWYRQDPGLGLRQIYYSMNVEVTDKGDVPEGYKVSRKEKRNFPLILESPSPNQTSLYFCASSLALIGDVANEKLFFGSGTQLSVL.

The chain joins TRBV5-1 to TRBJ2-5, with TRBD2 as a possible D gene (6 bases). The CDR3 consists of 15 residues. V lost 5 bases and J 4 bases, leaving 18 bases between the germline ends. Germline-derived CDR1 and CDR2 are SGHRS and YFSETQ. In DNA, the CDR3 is TGCGCCAGCAGTGACCTGACGGACTATCCAGAGACCCAGTACTTC. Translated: CASSDLTDYPETQYF.

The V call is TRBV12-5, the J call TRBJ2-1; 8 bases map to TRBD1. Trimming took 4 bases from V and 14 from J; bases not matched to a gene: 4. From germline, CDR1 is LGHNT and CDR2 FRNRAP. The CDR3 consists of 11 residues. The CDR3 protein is CASGYGQGKFF. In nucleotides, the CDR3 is TGTGCTAGTGGTTACGGACAGGGAAAGTTCTTC.

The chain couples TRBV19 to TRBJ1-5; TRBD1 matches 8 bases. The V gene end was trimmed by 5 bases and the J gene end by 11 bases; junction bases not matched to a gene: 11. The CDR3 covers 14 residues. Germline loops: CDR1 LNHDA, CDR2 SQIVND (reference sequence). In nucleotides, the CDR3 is TGTGCCAGTAGTCCGGGACAGGTAGATCCCACCCAGCATTTT. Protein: CASSPGQVDPTQHF.

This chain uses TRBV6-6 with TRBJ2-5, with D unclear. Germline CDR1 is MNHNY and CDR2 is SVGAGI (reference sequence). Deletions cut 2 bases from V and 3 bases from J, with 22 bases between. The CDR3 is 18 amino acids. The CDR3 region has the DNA TGTGCCAGCAGTTACGATCCTACCCTCGGCCGGAGAAAAGAGACCCAGTACTTC. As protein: CASSYDPTLGRRKETQYF.

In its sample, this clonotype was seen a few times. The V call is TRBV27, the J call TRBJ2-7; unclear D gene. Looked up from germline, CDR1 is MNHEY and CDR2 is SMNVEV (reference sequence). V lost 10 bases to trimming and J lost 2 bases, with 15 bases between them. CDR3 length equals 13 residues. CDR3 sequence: CATRLGNTYEQYF. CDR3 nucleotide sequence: TGTGCCACTCGGCTGGGCAATACCTACGAGCAGTACTTC.

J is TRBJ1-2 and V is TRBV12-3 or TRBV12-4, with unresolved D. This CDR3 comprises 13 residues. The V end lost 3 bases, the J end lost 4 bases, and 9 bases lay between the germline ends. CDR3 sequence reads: CASSFKGIYGYTF. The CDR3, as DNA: TGTGCCAGCAGTTTCAAGGGTATCTATGGCTACACCTTC.

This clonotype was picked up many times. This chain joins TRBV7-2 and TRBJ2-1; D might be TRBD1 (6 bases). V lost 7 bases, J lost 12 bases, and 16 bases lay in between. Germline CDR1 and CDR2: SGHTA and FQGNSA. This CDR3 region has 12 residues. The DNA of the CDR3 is TGTGCCAGCACCTCCCCTGAGGGGGTGCAGTTCTTC. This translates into CASTSPEGVQFF.

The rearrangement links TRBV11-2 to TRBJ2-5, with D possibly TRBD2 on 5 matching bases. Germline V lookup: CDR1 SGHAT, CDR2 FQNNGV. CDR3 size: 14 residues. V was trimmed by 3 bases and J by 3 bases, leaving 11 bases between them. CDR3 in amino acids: CASSFRTAEETQYF. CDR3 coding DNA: TGTGCCAGCAGCTTTAGGACTGCCGAAGAGACCCAGTACTTC.

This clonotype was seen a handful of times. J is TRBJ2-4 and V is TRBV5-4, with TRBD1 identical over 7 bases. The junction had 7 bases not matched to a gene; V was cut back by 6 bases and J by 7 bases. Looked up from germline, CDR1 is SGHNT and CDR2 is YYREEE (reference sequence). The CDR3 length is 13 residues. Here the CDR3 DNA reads TGTGCCAGCACTCACAGGGGTGGGAACATTCAGTACTTC. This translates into CASTHRGGNIQYF.

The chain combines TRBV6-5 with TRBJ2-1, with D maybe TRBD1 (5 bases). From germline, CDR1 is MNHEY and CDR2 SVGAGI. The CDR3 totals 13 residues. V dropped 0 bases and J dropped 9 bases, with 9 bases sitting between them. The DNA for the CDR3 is TGTGCCAGCAGTTACTCGGGGCTTGGTGAGCAGTTCTTC. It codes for CASSYSGLGEQFF.

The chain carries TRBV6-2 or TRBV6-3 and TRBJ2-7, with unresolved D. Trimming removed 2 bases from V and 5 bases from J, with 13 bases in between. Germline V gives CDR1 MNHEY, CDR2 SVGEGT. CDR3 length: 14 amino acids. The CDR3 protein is CASSYGPSINEQYV. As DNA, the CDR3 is TGTGCCAGCAGTTACGGTCCCTCGATCAACGAGCAGTACGTC.

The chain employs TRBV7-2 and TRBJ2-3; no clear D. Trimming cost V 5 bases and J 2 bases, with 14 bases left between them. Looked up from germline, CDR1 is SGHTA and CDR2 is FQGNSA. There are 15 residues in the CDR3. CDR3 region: CASSPVAKLTDTQYF. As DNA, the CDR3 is TGTGCCAGCAGCCCGGTGGCAAAACTCACAGATACGCAGTATTTT.

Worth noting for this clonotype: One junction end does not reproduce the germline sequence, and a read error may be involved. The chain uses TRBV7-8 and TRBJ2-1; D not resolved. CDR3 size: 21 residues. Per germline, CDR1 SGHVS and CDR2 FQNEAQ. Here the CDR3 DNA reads TGTGCCAGCAGCTTACAAAGGGCGACCCAGGTAGTGCCTACTATTTTCAATGAGCAGTTCTGG. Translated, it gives CASSLQRATQVVPTIFNEQFW.

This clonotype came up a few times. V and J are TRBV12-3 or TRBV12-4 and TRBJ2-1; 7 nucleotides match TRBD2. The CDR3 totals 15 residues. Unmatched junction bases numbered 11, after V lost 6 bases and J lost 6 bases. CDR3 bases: TGTGCCAGCAGCCCGCCGGGACTAAACCGCAATGAGCAGTTCTTC. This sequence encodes CASSPPGLNRNEQFF.

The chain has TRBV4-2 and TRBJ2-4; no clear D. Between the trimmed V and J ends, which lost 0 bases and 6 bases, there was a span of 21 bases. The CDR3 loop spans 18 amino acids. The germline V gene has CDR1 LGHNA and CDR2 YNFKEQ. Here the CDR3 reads CASSQDSIAYLKGNIQYF. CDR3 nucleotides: TGTGCCAGCAGCCAAGATTCTATAGCCTACCTGAAGGGAAACATTCAGTACTTC.

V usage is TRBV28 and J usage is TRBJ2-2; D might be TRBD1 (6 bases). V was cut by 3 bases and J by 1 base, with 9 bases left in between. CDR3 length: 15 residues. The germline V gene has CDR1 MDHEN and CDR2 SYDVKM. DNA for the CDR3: TGTGCCAGCAGTTTGGGGGACAAGAACACCGGGGAGCTGTTTTTT. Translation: CASSLGDKNTGELFF.

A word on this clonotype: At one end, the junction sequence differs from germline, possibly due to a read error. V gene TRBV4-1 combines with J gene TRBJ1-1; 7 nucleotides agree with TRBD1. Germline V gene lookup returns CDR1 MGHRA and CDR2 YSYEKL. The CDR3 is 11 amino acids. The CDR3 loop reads CASRDRSEAFF. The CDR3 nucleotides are TGTGCCAGCAGGGACAGATCTGAAGCTTTCTTT.

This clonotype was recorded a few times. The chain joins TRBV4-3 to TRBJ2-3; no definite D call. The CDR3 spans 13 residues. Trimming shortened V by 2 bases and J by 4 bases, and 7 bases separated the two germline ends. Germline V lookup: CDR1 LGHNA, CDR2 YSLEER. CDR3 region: CASSQKFSDTQYF. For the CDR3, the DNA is TGCGCCAGCAGCCAAAAATTCTCAGATACGCAGTATTTT.

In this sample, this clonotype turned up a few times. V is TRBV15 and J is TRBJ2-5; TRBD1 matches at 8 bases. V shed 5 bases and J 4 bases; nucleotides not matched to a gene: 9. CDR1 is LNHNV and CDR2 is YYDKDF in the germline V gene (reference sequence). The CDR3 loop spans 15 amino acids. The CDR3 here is CATSPGQGKGETQYF. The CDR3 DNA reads TGTGCCACCAGCCCCGGACAGGGTAAAGGAGAGACCCAGTACTTC.

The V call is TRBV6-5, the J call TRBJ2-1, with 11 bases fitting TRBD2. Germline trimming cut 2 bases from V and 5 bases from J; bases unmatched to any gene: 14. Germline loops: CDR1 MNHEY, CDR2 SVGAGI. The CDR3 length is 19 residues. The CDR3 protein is CASSYGWGLAGGNHNEQFF. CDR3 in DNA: TGTGCCAGCAGTTACGGTTGGGGCTTAGCGGGGGGGAACCACAATGAGCAGTTCTTC.

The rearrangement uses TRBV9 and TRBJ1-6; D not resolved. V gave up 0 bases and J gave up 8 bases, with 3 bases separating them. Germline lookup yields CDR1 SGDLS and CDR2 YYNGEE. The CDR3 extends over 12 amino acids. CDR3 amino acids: CASSVEDSPLHF. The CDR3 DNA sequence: TGTGCCAGCAGCGTAGAGGATTCACCCCTCCACTTT.

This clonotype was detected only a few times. The CDR3 spells CASSSPNAGSEQFF. The CDR3, as DNA: TGTGCCAGCAGCTCCCCTAACGCGGGGAGTGAGCAGTTCTTC. The J gene is TRBJ2-1, the V gene TRBV7-9; the D gene is possibly TRBD2 (6 bases). V was clipped by 4 bases and J by 9 bases, with 16 bases between them. Germline lookup yields CDR1 SEHNR and CDR2 FQNEAQ (reference sequence). This CDR3 spans 14 amino acids. The full variable domain, in which reference TRBV7-9 and TRBJ2-1 provide the parts outside the CDR3, is DTGVSQNPRHKITKRGQNVTFRCDPISEHNRLYWYRQTLGQGPEFLTYFQNEAQLEKSRLLSDRFSAERPKGSFSTLEIQRTEQGDSAMYLCASSSPNAGSEQFFGPGTRLTVL.

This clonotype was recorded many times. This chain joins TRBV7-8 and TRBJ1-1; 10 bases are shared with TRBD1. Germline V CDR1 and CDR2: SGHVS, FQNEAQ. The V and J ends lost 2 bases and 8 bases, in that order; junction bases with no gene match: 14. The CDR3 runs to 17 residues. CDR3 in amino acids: CASSLLPYRDRGVEAFF. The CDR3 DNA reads TGTGCCAGCAGCTTACTCCCATACCGGGACAGGGGCGTCGAAGCTTTCTTT.

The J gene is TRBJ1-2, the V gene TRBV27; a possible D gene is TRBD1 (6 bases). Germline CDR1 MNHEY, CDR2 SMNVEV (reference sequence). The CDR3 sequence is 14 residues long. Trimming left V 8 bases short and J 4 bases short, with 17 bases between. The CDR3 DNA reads TGTGCCAGCGGAGTCCTCCGGGACATCTATGGCTACACCTTC. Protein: CASGVLRDIYGYTF.

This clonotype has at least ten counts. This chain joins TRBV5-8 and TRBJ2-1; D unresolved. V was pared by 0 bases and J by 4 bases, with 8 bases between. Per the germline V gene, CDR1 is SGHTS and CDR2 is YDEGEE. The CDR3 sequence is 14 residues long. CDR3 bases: TGTGCCAGCAGCTTGGGCAGCCCTTACAATGAGCAGTTCTTC. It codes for CASSLGSPYNEQFF.